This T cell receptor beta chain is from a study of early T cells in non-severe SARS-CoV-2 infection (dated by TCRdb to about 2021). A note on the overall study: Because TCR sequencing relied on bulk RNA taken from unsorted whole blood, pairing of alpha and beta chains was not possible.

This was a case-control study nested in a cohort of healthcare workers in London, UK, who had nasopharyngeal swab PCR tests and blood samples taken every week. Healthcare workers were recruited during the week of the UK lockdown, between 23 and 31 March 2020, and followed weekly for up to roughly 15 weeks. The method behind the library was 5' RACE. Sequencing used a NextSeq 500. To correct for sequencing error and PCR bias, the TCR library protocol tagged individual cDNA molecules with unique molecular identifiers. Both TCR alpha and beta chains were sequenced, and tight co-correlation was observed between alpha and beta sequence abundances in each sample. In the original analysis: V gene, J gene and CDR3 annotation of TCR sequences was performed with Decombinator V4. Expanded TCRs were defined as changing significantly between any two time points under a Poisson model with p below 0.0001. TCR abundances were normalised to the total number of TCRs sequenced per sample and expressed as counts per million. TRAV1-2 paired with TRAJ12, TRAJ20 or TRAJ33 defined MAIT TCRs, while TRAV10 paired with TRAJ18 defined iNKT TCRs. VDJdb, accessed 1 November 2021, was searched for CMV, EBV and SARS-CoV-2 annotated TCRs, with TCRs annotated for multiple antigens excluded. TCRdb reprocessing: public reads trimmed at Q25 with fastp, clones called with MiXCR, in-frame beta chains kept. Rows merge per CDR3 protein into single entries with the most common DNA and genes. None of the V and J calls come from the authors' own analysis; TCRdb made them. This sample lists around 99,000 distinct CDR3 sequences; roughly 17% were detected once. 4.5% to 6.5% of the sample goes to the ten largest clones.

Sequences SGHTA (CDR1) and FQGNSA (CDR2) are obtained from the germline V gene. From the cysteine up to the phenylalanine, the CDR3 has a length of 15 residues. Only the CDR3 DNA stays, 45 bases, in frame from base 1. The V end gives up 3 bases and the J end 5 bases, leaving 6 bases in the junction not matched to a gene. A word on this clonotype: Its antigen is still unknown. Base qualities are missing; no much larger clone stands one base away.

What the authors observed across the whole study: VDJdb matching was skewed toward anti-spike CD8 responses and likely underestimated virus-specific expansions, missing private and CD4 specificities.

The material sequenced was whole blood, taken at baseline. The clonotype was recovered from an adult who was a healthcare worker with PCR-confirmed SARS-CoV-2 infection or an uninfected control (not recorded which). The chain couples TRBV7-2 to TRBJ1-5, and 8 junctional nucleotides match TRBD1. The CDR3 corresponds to CASSFTGGRHQPQHF. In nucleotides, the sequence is TGTGCCAGCAGCTTTACAGGGGGGAGACATCAGCCCCAGCATTTT.